The 6 T cell receptor beta chains below come from one sample, sequenced in a study of CD8 T cells in ankylosing spondylitis. Whole-study results and caveats: A TCR beta motif made of about 8 highly homologous variants seemed typical of ankylosing spondylitis blood.

The antigens these receptors bind are not known. TCRdb passed the 5' RACE reads through MiXCR, listing each CDR3 protein once. The sample includes under 550,000 distinct CDR3 sequences, roughly 26% of them seen just once. Sequencing was carried out using blood, either unsorted or a sorted T cell fraction (not recorded which). These receptors were collected from a male donor with ankylosing spondylitis.

This clonotype was seen a handful of times. Here the CDR3 DNA reads TGCGCCAGCAGCTTGATCACGGATGCTAACTATGGCTACACCTTC. This sequence encodes CASSLITDANYGYTF. The chain uses TRBV5-1 and TRBJ1-2; D unclear. Germline loops: CDR1 SGHRS, CDR2 YFSETQ. Trimming left V 1 base short and J 0 bases short, with 10 bases between. The CDR3 sequence is 15 residues long.

This clonotype was found many times. The chain links TRBV12-3 or TRBV12-4 to TRBJ2-7, with TRBD1 matching 10 bases. The CDR3 contains 13 residues. After removal of 3 bases from V and 6 bases from J, the junction contained 2 bases not matched to a gene. The CDR3 region is CASSLRTGGEQYV. Written as DNA, the CDR3 is TGTGCCAGCAGTTTGAGGACAGGGGGCGAGCAGTACGTC.

The chain employs TRBV5-1 and TRBJ2-1; D is undetermined. The germline CDR1 and CDR2 sequences are SGHRS and YFSETQ. Trimming shortened V by 4 bases and J by 7 bases, and 12 bases separated the two germline ends. The CDR3 runs 13 residues. Here the CDR3 DNA reads TGCGCCAGCAGCCGCTTGCAGGAGAATGAGCAGTTCTTC. Its translation: CASSRLQENEQFF.

This rearrangement joins TRBV20-1 to TRBJ1-2; D uncertain. The germline CDR1 and CDR2 sequences are DFQATT and SNEGSKA (reference sequence). The CDR3 sequence is 11 residues long. Trimming removed 6 bases at V and 8 bases at J, with 13 bases between. As DNA, the CDR3 is TGCAGTGCGTTTGATGGGAACGGCTACACCTTC. This gives the protein CSAFDGNGYTF.

The genes are TRBV20-1 and TRBJ2-2, with TRBD2 identical over 12 bases. Germline V gene sequence: CDR1 DFQATT, CDR2 SNEGSKA (reference sequence). Trimming removed 1 base from V and 4 bases from J; junction bases left unmatched: 10. The CDR3 contains 18 residues. The CDR3, as DNA: TGCAGTGCTAGAGGGGACTGGACTAGCGGGACGGGCACCGGGGAGCTGTTTTTT. This encodes CSARGDWTSGTGTGELFF.

This clonotype appeared a few times. The rearrangement joins TRBV28 to TRBJ2-3, with 7 bases that match TRBD1. Germline V gives CDR1 MDHEN, CDR2 SYDVKM. The CDR3 runs 13 residues. J lost 8 bases, V lost 6 bases, and 8 bases had no gene match. The CDR3, as DNA: TGTGCCAGCAGGTCGGGACAGCAAAGTACGCAGTATTTT. Residues: CASRSGQQSTQYF.